The next 14 T cell receptor beta chains were all read from a single sample in a study of blood T cell repertoires in COVID-19. Sequencing used immunoSEQ multiplex PCR; TCRdb keeps in-frame clones, though not all of them. In the table there are around 140,000 clones, roughly 89% of which are singletons. Material: peripheral blood. All receptors come from a human donor in a cohort sampled during active COVID-19.

This clone came up a few times. The V and J genes are TRBV19 and TRBJ2-7; tentatively, D is TRBD1 (8 bases). CDR1 and CDR2 (germline): LNHDA, SQIVND (reference sequence). The CDR3 runs 17 residues. Trimming took off 6 bases at V and 7 bases at J, with 28 bases between the two ends. CDR3 region: CASSPFGRNRGREEQYF. The CDR3 DNA is TGTGCCAGTAGCCCATTTGGGCGAAACAGGGGGAGGGAAGAGCAGTACTTC.

The gene calls are TRBV14 and TRBJ2-5; D possibly corresponds to TRBD2 (7 bases). V was cut by 1 base and J by 5 bases, with 23 bases left in between. There are 18 residues in the CDR3. CDR1 is SGHDN, CDR2 FVKESK, per germline. CDR3 coding DNA: TGTGCCAGCAGCCAAGTTCTCTCATGGGGGGGCGAGGAGGAGACCCAGTACTTC. It is translated as CASSQVLSWGGEEETQYF.

The V call is TRBV9, the J call TRBJ2-2, with D possibly TRBD1 on 6 matching bases. V lost 0 bases, J lost 8 bases, and 14 bases lay in between. The CDR3 consists of 15 residues. CDR1 and CDR2 from the germline V gene are SGDLS and YYNGEE. The CDR3 DNA reads TGTGCCAGCAGCGTAGCTGGGGGCTTTGGGGGGGAGCTGTTTTTT. As protein: CASSVAGGFGGELFF.

The chain carries TRBV7-3 and TRBJ2-1, with 7 bases that match TRBD1. J lost 0 bases, V lost 4 bases, and 3 bases had no gene match. This CDR3 has 15 amino acids. Germline values: CDR1 SGHTA, CDR2 FQGTGA. The CDR3 loop is CASSSTGSSYNEQFF. The CDR3 nucleotides read TGTGCCAGCAGCTCGACAGGGAGCTCCTACAATGAGCAGTTCTTC.

The chain has TRBV5-4 and TRBJ1-4, with D maybe TRBD1 (6 bases). Trimming cost V 4 bases and J 6 bases, with 16 bases left between them. The CDR3 is made up of 15 amino acids. Germline V lookup: CDR1 SGHNT, CDR2 YYREEE (reference sequence). In DNA form, the CDR3 reads TGTGCCAGCAGCCGGACGTACAGGGTGGATGAAAAACTGTTTTTT. It translates to CASSRTYRVDEKLFF.

V usage is TRBV6-5 and J usage is TRBJ1-4; 7 nucleotides align to TRBD1. Trimming cost V 9 bases and J 5 bases; bases outside gene matches: 6. Germline CDR1 MNHEY, CDR2 SVGAGI. The CDR3 runs 13 residues. The CDR3 coding sequence is TGTGCCAGTAGAACAGGGGAAAATGAAAAACTGTTTTTT. Protein sequence: CASRTGENEKLFF.

The V gene is TRBV7-9, the J gene TRBJ1-2; perhaps TRBD1 as D (6 bases). Between the trimmed V and J ends, which lost 5 bases and 8 bases, there was a span of 12 bases. Per the germline V gene, CDR1 is SEHNR and CDR2 is FQNEAQ (reference sequence). The CDR3 extends over 12 amino acids. The CDR3 DNA reads TGTGCCAGCAGCCCGAGGGGGATCGGCTACACCTTC. Translating it yields CASSPRGIGYTF.

J is TRBJ1-2 and V is TRBV6-1, with D unresolved. The CDR3 sequence is 13 residues long. Germline V gene lookup returns CDR1 MNHNS and CDR2 SASEGT. The V end was cut by 2 bases, the J end by 7 bases, with 11 bases between. CDR3 sequence (DNA): TGTGCCAGCAGTGAATGGGGAGTCTCTGGCTACACCTTC. It translates to CASSEWGVSGYTF.

The J gene is TRBJ1-1, the V gene TRBV7-9; a weak D match, TRBD1 (6 bases). Germline values: CDR1 SEHNR, CDR2 FQNEAQ (reference sequence). V was clipped by 4 bases and J by 0 bases, with 15 bases between them. The CDR3 spans 16 residues. CDR3 amino acids: CASSSTLGAVNTEAFF. Written as DNA, the CDR3 is TGTGCCAGCAGCTCTACGTTGGGGGCAGTGAACACTGAAGCTTTCTTT.

V is TRBV7-6 and J is TRBJ2-7; TRBD2 is a possible D gene (6 bases). This CDR3 comprises 15 residues. The germline V and J ends were trimmed by 0 bases and 2 bases, with 11 bases remaining between them. Germline V lookup: CDR1 SGHVS, CDR2 FNYEAQ. DNA for the CDR3: TGTGCCAGCAGCTTAGCGGGGACGGGGGCCTACGAGCAGTACTTC. The encoded protein is CASSLAGTGAYEQYF.

The chain has TRBV5-4 and TRBJ1-4; 9 bases fit TRBD1. Germline CDR1 is SGHNT and CDR2 is YYREEE (reference sequence). V shed 3 bases, J shed 4 bases, and the junction held 4 bases outside the gene matches. The CDR3 spans 15 residues. CDR3 in amino acids: CASSSGQGGNEKLFF. The CDR3 DNA follows: TGTGCCAGCAGCTCGGGACAGGGCGGTAATGAAAAACTGTTTTTT.

V gene TRBV7-8 combines with J gene TRBJ2-6; 8 bases are a match to TRBD1. The CDR3 contains 18 residues. The trim removed 1 base at V and 0 bases at J, leaving 5 bases unmatched. CDR1 is SGHVS, CDR2 FQNEAQ, per germline. The chain's CDR3 is CASSLVGRGLSGANVLTF. The CDR3 coding sequence is TGTGCCAGCAGCTTAGTGGGCAGGGGGCTCTCTGGGGCCAACGTCCTGACTTTC.

V usage is TRBV5-4 and J usage is TRBJ1-4, with D perhaps TRBD1 (5 bases). This CDR3 comprises 15 residues. Trimming took off 0 bases at V and 7 bases at J, with 13 bases between the two ends. Germline V gives CDR1 SGHNT, CDR2 YYREEE (reference sequence). CDR3 residues: CASSLVGREGEKLFF. CDR3 in DNA: TGTGCCAGCAGCTTGGTTGGCAGGGAGGGTGAAAAACTGTTTTTT. Full variable domain (rest looked up from reference TRBV5-4 and TRBJ1-4): ETGVTQSPTHLIKTRGQQVTLRCSSQSGHNTVSWYQQALGQGPQFIFQYYREEENGRGNFPPRFSGLQFPNYSSELNVNALELDDSALYLCASSLVGREGEKLFFGSGTQLSVL.

CDR3 protein: CASSPGTSGGIPNTGELFF. DNA of the CDR3: TGTGCCAGCAGCCCCGGGACTAGCGGGGGAATACCGAACACCGGGGAGCTGTTTTTT. The chain carries TRBV7-3 and TRBJ2-2; 14 nucleotides align to TRBD2. The germline V gene has CDR1 SGHTA and CDR2 FQGTGA. This CDR3 is built from 19 residues. Losses at the gene ends were 5 bases for V and 0 bases for J; bases not matched to a gene: 8. Together with reference TRBV7-3 and TRBJ2-2, the CDR3 gives the full variable domain: GAGVSQTPSNKVTEKGKYVELRCDPISGHTALYWYRQSLGQGPEFLIYFQGTGAADDSGLPNDRFFAVRPEGSVSTLKIQRTERGDSAVYLCASSPGTSGGIPNTGELFFGEGSRLTVL.